Sequencing of this TCR beta chain was carried out in a study of CD8+CD57+ T cells in acquired aplastic anemia. At the level of the study: DNA per sorted CD4+ or CD8+ sample ranged roughly 0.18 to 30 ug, averaging roughly 3.2 ug.

Notes on this clonotype: No antigen is known for it.

Patients chosen for sequencing had shown CD8+CD57+ cell expansion by flow cytometry. Patients, without exception, had severe acquired aplastic anemia. Study outcomes and limitations: Levels of CD8+ Simpson's diversity were not significantly distinct in patients versus controls.

Genomic DNA, the template, was used for profiling of the TCR beta VDJ and CDR3. MiXCR, run by TCRdb on the reads, gives a single entry per CDR3 protein. The repertoire holds around 170,000 distinct CDR3 sequences, with 48% as singletons. This CDR3 has 15 amino acids. V was clipped by 1 base and J by 5 bases; unmatched bases: 5. Germline loops: CDR1 SGHTA, CDR2 FQGTGA. This chain connects TRBV7-3 to TRBJ2-1; 7 nucleotides line up with TRBD2. This TCR derives from a human donor with aplastic anemia. Material: sorted CD4+, CD8+, or CD8+CD57+ T cells (not recorded which) from PBMCs. For the CDR3, the DNA is TGTGCCAGCAGCTTAAATAGGGAGGGGAACAATGAGCAGTTCTTC. This gives the protein CASSLNREGNNEQFF.